This TCR beta chain was obtained from a study of blood T cell repertoires in COVID-19. Study overall: Samples representing acute and convalescent COVID-19 were sourced from the United States, Italy and Spain. PBMCs, B-cell-depleted T cells, or T cells provided the cDNA or gDNA that made up the material.

This table comes from immunoSEQ multiplex PCR, and its TCRdb copy is limited to in-frame clones, with some not included. The data hold approximately 260,000 clones, with 85% to 90% observed a single time. The table lists this clone with a few counts. Germline V gene data show CDR1 as MNHEY and CDR2 as SVGAGI. The V end lost 6 bases, the J end lost 3 bases, and 14 bases lay between the germline ends. This CDR3 has 14 residues. Source material: peripheral blood. The V call is TRBV6-5, the J call TRBJ1-2, with D maybe TRBD1 (5 bases). The receptor comes from a young man with active or convalescent COVID-19. Written as DNA, the CDR3 is TGTGCCAGCAGCCTCGGACAACCTTACTATGGCTACACCTTC. Its translation is CASSLGQPYYGYTF.